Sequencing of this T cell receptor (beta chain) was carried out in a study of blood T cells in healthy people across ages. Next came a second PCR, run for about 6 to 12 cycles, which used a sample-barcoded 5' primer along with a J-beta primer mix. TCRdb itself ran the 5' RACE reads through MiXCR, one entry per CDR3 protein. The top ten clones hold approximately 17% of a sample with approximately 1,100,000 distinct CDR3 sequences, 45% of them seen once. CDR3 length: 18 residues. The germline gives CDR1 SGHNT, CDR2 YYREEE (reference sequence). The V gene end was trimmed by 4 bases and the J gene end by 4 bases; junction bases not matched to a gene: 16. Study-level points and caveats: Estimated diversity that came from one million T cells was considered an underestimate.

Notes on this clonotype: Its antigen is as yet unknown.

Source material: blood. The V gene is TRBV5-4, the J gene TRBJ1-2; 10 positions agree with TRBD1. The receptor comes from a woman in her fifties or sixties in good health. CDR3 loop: CASSPEGRQGALGYGYTF. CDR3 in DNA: TGTGCCAGCAGCCCTGAAGGGCGACAGGGGGCGCTCGGCTATGGCTACACCTTC.